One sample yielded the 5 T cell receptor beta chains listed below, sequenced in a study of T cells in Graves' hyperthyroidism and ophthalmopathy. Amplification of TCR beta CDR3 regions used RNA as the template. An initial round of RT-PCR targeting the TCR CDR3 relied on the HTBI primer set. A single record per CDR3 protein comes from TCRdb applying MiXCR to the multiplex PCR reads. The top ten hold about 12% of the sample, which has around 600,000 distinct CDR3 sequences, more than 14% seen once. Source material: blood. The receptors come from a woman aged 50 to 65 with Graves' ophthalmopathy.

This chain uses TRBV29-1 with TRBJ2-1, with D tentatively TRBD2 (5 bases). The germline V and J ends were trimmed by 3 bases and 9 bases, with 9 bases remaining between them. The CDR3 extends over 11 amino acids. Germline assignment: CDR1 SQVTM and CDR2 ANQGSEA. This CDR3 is CSVDSDFEQFF. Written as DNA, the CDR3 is TGCAGCGTTGATAGCGATTTTGAGCAGTTCTTC.

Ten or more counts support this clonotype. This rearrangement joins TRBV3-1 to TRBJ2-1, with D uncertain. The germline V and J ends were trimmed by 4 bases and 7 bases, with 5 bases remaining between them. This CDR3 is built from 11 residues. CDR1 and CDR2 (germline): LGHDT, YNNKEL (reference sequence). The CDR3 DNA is TGTGCCAGCAGCCGCTTTAATGAGCAGTTCTTC. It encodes CASSRFNEQFF.

CDR3 protein: CASSLAGRGYTF. CDR3 nucleotides: TGTGCCAGCAGTTTAGCAGGAAGAGGCTACACCTTC. The rearrangement joins TRBV12-3 or TRBV12-4 to TRBJ1-2; D gene uncertain. Trimming left V 0 bases short and J 8 bases short, with 7 bases between. This CDR3 comprises 12 residues.

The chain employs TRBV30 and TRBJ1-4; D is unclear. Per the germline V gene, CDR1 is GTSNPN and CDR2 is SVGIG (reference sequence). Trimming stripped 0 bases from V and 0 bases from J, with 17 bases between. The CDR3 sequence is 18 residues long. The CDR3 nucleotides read TGTGCCTGGAGTGTTTTGTGGTGGTCATCTCCAACTAATGAAAAACTGTTTTTT. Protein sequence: CAWSVLWWSSPTNEKLFF.

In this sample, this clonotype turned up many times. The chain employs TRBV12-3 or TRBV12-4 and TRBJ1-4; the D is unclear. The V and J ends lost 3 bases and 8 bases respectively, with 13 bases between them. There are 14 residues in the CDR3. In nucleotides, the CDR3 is TGTGCCAGCAGTTTTGGCGCCCGAGGGGAAAAACTGTTTTTT. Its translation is CASSFGARGEKLFF.